This TCR beta chain was sequenced during a study of T cell changes during pregnancy in multiple sclerosis. Some clones are missing from TCRdb's copy, which holds only in-frame ones; the method was immunoSEQ multiplex PCR. Here the sample spans approximately 60,000 clones, roughly 90% being singletons. The source material was peripheral blood, sampled in the second trimester of pregnancy. This TCR came from a female donor in good health, enrolled as a control in a pregnancy study.

Here the CDR3 reads CASTLFWGVEQYF. The CDR3 DNA reads TGTGCCAGCACTTTGTTTTGGGGCGTCGAGCAGTACTTC. This sequence joins TRBV6-6 and TRBJ2-7; the D gene is possibly TRBD1 (5 bases). V lost 7 bases, J lost 6 bases, and 16 bases lay in between. Looked up from germline, CDR1 is MNHNY and CDR2 is SVGAGI (reference sequence). The CDR3 has 13 residues.